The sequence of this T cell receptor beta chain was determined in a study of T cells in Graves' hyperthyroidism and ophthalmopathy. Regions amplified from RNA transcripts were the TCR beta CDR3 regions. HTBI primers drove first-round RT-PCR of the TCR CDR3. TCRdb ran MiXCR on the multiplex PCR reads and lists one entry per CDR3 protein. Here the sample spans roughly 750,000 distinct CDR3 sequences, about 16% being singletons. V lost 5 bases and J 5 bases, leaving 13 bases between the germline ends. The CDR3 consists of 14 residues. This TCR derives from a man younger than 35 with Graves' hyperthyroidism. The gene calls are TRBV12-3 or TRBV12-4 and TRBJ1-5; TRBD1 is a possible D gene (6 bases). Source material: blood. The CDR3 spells CASSRRDNYQPQHF. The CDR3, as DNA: TGTGCCAGCAGTCGCCGGGACAACTATCAGCCCCAGCATTTT.